One TCR beta chain is described in this entry. The antigen is not known. The sample originates from a study of T cells after yellow fever vaccination. Via MiXCR, TCRdb re-called the 5' RACE reads, giving one row per CDR3 protein. The sample consists of 450,000 to 550,000 distinct CDR3 sequences, just over 20% of them appearing once. The study, taken as a whole, reports: Primary-vaccination clones mostly resurfaced post-booster (around 96% CD4, roughly 90% CD8). CD4 and CD8 compartments shared a small share of clonotypes. Peaking on day 5 versus 15, the secondary response was faster but weaker. In FACS-sorted repertoires, abundant clonotypes from the bulk population could appear as contaminants.

The CDR3 spans 16 residues. The germline gives CDR1 DFQATT, CDR2 SNEGSKA (reference sequence). The trim removed 3 bases at V and 5 bases at J, leaving 14 bases unmatched. The specimen comprised PBMCs, sampled roughly 20 days after the first yellow fever vaccination. This TCR came from a man younger than 35 who received the YFV17D yellow fever vaccine. The chain employs TRBV20-1 and TRBJ2-5; 8 positions match TRBD2. Here the CDR3 DNA reads TGCAGTGCTAGGCTCCCGGGACTAGTCCATTTGGAGACCCAGTACTTC. Amino acid sequence: CSARLPGLVHLETQYF.